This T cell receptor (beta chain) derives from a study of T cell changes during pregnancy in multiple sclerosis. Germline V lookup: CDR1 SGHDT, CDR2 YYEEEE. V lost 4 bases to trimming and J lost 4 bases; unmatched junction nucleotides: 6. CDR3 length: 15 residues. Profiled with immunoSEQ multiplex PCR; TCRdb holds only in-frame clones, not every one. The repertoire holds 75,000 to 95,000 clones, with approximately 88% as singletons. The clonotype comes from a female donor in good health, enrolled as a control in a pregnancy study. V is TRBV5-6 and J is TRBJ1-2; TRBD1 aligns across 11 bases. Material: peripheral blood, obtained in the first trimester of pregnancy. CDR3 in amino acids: CASSPGTGGPYGYTF. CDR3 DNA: TGTGCCAGCAGCCCCGGGACAGGGGGGCCCTATGGCTACACCTTC.